A single sample is the source of the 13 T cell receptor beta chains below, sequenced in a study of cytomegalovirus exposure and HLA in healthy donors. PCR amplification relied on 60 Vbeta primers (plus 13 Jbeta primers). Using immunoSEQ multiplex PCR, the repertoire was profiled, and TCRdb retains in-frame clones only, with some absent. The sample consists of about 200,000 clones, 70% to 90% of them appearing once. Sequences were obtained from PBMCs. The origin of the receptors is a young woman in good health and CMV-seronegative.

The V and J genes are TRBV19 and TRBJ2-5, with 7 bases fitting TRBD1. Germline values: CDR1 LNHDA, CDR2 SQIVND (reference sequence). J was trimmed by 1 base and V by 3 bases; bases with no gene match: 2. The length of the CDR3 is 14 residues. The CDR3 loop is CASSMGTAQETQYF. In DNA form, the CDR3 reads TGTGCCAGTAGTATGGGGACAGCCCAAGAGACCCAGTACTTC.

The rearrangement joins TRBV4-1 to TRBJ2-1, with D tentatively TRBD2 (7 bases). Looked up from germline, CDR1 is MGHRA and CDR2 is YSYEKL. The V end was cut by 4 bases, the J end by 8 bases, with 24 bases between. The CDR3 sequence is 17 residues long. CDR3: CASSPIEGGALIDEQFF. For the CDR3, the DNA is TGCGCCAGCAGCCCTATCGAGGGGGGGGCCTTGATCGATGAGCAGTTCTTC.

The V gene is TRBV29-1, the J gene TRBJ2-1; D might be TRBD2 (5 bases). V was cut by 4 bases and J by 10 bases, with 14 bases left in between. Germline CDR1 and CDR2: SQVTM and ANQGSEA. CDR3 length equals 12 residues. The CDR3 protein is CSVVVTSGEQFF. Here the CDR3 DNA reads TGCAGCGTTGTAGTGACCTCGGGGGAGCAGTTCTTC.

The chain joins TRBV29-1 to TRBJ2-3; 8 positions match TRBD2. The CDR3 is 14 residues long. Germline CDR1 reads SQVTM; CDR2 reads ANQGSEA. J gave up 4 bases and V 0 bases, and 3 bases lay outside the gene matches. The CDR3 sequence is CSVEDRGGADTQYF. DNA for the CDR3: TGCAGCGTTGAAGATCGGGGGGGAGCAGATACGCAGTATTTT.

CDR3 nucleotides: TGTGCCAGCAGCAGCGGACTAGCGGGGGGAACAACCTACAATGAGCAGTTCTTC. This gives the protein CASSSGLAGGTTYNEQFF. The rearrangement joins TRBV5-6 to TRBJ2-1; 14 bases agree with TRBD2. Per the germline V gene, CDR1 is SGHDT and CDR2 is YYEEEE. The CDR3 loop spans 18 amino acids. J gave up 2 bases and V 4 bases, and 8 bases lay outside the gene matches.

This chain connects TRBV19 to TRBJ2-3; TRBD1 matches 9 bases. V lost 0 bases, J lost 4 bases, and 8 bases stayed unmatched. Germline lookup yields CDR1 LNHDA and CDR2 SQIVND (reference sequence). CDR3 size: 17 residues. This CDR3 is CASSIDLGQGRADTQYF. CDR3 sequence (DNA): TGTGCCAGTAGTATAGATCTGGGACAGGGTAGGGCAGATACGCAGTATTTT. Filled out from reference TRBV19 and TRBJ2-3, the complete variable domain reads DGGITQSPKYLFRKEGQNVTLSCEQNLNHDAMYWYRQDPGQGLRLIYYSQIVNDFQKGDIAEGYSVSREKKESFPLTVTSAQKNPTAFYLCASSIDLGQGRADTQYFGPGTRLTVL.

In DNA form, the CDR3 reads TGTGCCAGCAGTGGACTCGACAGCACAGATACGCAGTATTTT. Translating gives CASSGLDSTDTQYF. This sequence joins TRBV25-1 and TRBJ2-3; unclear D gene. Germline V CDR1 and CDR2: MGHDK, SYGVNS. The CDR3 loop spans 14 amino acids. Trimming removed 4 bases at V and 0 bases at J, with 8 bases between.

V and J are TRBV7-2 and TRBJ2-3; 8 bases fit TRBD2. The CDR3 extends over 16 amino acids. Germline lookup yields CDR1 SGHTA and CDR2 FQGNSA. Trimming took 3 bases from V and 4 from J; bases not matched to a gene: 9. The DNA of the CDR3 is TGTGCCAGCAGCTTTAGGTCGGGAGGGCCTTCAGATACGCAGTATTTT. This gives the protein CASSFRSGGPSDTQYF.

V is TRBV7-6 and J is TRBJ2-4; unclear D gene. The CDR3 consists of 17 residues. Germline CDR1 reads SGHVS; CDR2 reads FNYEAQ. V shed 5 bases and J shed 0 bases, with 17 bases lying between them. The CDR3 here is CASSRHSPQQAKNIQYF. Written as DNA, the CDR3 is TGTGCCAGCAGCCGCCACAGTCCTCAGCAAGCCAAAAACATTCAGTACTTC.

This rearrangement joins TRBV19 to TRBJ2-7; no definite D call. V was pared by 3 bases and J by 0 bases, with 9 bases between. Germline assignment: CDR1 LNHDA and CDR2 SQIVND (reference sequence). CDR3 length equals 14 residues. Written as DNA, the CDR3 is TGTGCCAGTAGTATCTCCGCCAGCTCCTACGAGCAGTACTTC. Amino acids: CASSISASSYEQYF.

This rearrangement joins TRBV4-1 to TRBJ2-3, with 9 nucleotides matching TRBD2. Trimming removed 4 bases from V and 4 bases from J; junction bases left unmatched: 9. Germline lookup yields CDR1 MGHRA and CDR2 YSYEKL. This CDR3 has 16 residues. The CDR3 protein is CASSPTERGAADTQYF. The CDR3 DNA is TGCGCCAGCAGCCCGACCGAGCGGGGGGCCGCAGATACGCAGTATTTT.

Only a few counts were recorded for this clone. The rearrangement links TRBV5-1 to TRBJ2-2, with a possible D match to TRBD2 (6 bases). The CDR3 contains 16 residues. Per germline, CDR1 SGHRS and CDR2 YFSETQ. Trimming cost V 2 bases and J 1 base, with 12 bases left between them. Written as DNA, the CDR3 is TGCGCCAGCAGCTTATCTGCAGCGGGGAACACCGGGGAGCTGTTTTTT. Its protein is CASSLSAAGNTGELFF.

CDR3 residues: CATRTSGYPDTQYF. CDR3 sequence (DNA): TGTGCCACCAGGACTAGCGGGTATCCAGATACGCAGTATTTT. J is TRBJ2-3 and V is TRBV6-6; 11 bases are shared with TRBD2. The CDR3 totals 14 residues. Germline V gene sequence: CDR1 MNHNY, CDR2 SVGAGI (reference sequence). V was clipped by 10 bases and J by 4 bases; unmatched bases: 7.